Listed below are T cell receptor beta chains from one sample, sequenced in a study of blood T cell repertoires in COVID-19. Sequencing was performed with immunoSEQ multiplex PCR; in TCRdb, only in-frame clones are kept and a portion is missing. The repertoire holds fewer than 300,000 clones, with about 80% as singletons. Sequenced input: peripheral blood. These TCRs come from a person between 65 and 79 years old with COVID-19, enrolled during active disease. The CDR3 runs from the conserved cysteine through the conserved F or W. A D gene is named only where the DNA matches it firmly. For some rows the clone size is stated as once, few or many, or as a class when expanded; others skip it.

v_call	clone_size	d_call	j_call	cdr3_nt	cdr3_aa
TRBV5-8	few	TRBD1	TRBJ1-5	TGTGCCAGCAGCTCGGGACAGTCAACTAATCAGCCCCAGCATTTT	CASSSGQSTNQPQHF
TRBV15	-	-	TRBJ1-2	TGTGCCACCAGCAGAGGTCGGGGGGAGGGTGGCTACACCTTC	CATSRGRGEGGYTF
TRBV7-2	-	-	TRBJ2-4	TGTGCCAGCAGCTTAGAGGTAGCGGTCAAAAACATTCAGTACTTC	CASSLEVAVKNIQYF
TRBV11-2	-	TRBD1	TRBJ1-5	TGTGCCAGCAGTTTGGACAGGGGTTATCAGCCCCAGCATTTT	CASSLDRGYQPQHF
TRBV5-1	-	TRBD2	TRBJ2-1	TGCGCCAGCAGCGCGGGACTAGGATACAATGAGCAGTTCTTC	CASSAGLGYNEQFF
TRBV19	-	TRBD1	TRBJ1-1	TGTGCCAGTAGGACAGGACAGGGAGGGAACACTGAAGCTTTCTTT	CASRTGQGGNTEAFF
TRBV19	once	TRBD1	TRBJ2-5	TGTGCCAGTAGTTCTCCAAGGACAGGGTCACTAGAGACCCAGTACTTC	CASSSPRTGSLETQYF
TRBV6-2/TRBV6-3	-	TRBD1	TRBJ1-6	TGTGCCAGCAGTAGCGAGGGACAGTACTCACCCCTCCACTTT	CASSSEGQYSPLHF
TRBV5-4	-	-	TRBJ2-3	TGTGCCAGCAGCTTGGGTGGGGGGGCGGCAGATACGCAGTATTTT	CASSLGGGAADTQYF
TRBV30	-	-	TRBJ1-3	TGTGCCTGGAGCGGGGGACCTGGAAACACCATATATTTT	CAWSGGPGNTIYF
TRBV18	-	TRBD1	TRBJ1-1	TGTGCCAGCTCACCTAAATCGACAGGGCACACTGAAGCTTTCTTT	CASSPKSTGHTEAFF
TRBV27	-	-	TRBJ2-3	TGTGCCAGCAGTTTTACCAGGGGGGTTGCAGATACGCAGTATTTT	CASSFTRGVADTQYF
TRBV6-6	-	-	TRBJ2-3	TGTGCCAGCAGTTACCGCGATAAAGCAGATACGCAGTATTTT	CASSYRDKADTQYF
TRBV6-5	-	-	TRBJ2-1	TGTGCCAGCAGTTACTCGACGGGGGAGAATGAGCAGTTCTTC	CASSYSTGENEQFF
TRBV28	-	-	TRBJ1-5	TGTGCCAGCAGTATTCCGACAGGTCTTAACAATCAGCCCCAGCATTTT	CASSIPTGLNNQPQHF
TRBV19	-	TRBD1	TRBJ1-4	TGTGCCAGTAGACTACAGGGGGAGAATGAAAAACTGTTTTTT	CASRLQGENEKLFF
TRBV10-3	-	TRBD1	TRBJ2-6	TGTGCCATCAGCCGCACAGGGGGCGATGGGGCCAACGTCCTGACTTTC	CAISRTGGDGANVLTF
TRBV19	-	TRBD2	TRBJ2-1	TGTGCCAGTAGTACCCCGGGGGGGGCCTACAATGAGCAGTTCTTC	CASSTPGGAYNEQFF
TRBV6-2/TRBV6-3	-	-	TRBJ1-3	TGTGCCAGCAGTCGACAAGCCTCTGGAAACACCATATATTTT	CASSRQASGNTIYF
TRBV5-8	-	-	TRBJ1-1	TGTGCCAGCAGCCGGGTGAACACTGAAGCTTTCTTT	CASSRVNTEAFF
TRBV7-9	-	TRBD2	TRBJ2-2	TGTGCCAGCAGCCCCCGGACTAGCGGGAGATCGGCCACCGGGGAGCTGTTTTTT	CASSPRTSGRSATGELFF
TRBV10-3	-	-	TRBJ1-1	TGTGCCATCAGTGAGTCTTTGGTAATTTCTTCGGCTGAAGCTTTCTTT	CAISESLVISSAEAFF
TRBV30	-	-	TRBJ1-5	TGTGCCTGGAGTGTACCTTTGGGGGGGAATCAGCCCCAGCATTTT	CAWSVPLGGNQPQHF
TRBV15	-	TRBD1	TRBJ1-6	TGTGCCACCAGCAGAGATAGCTCGACCGGGACAGGGAGCCGACCCCTCCACTTT	CATSRDSSTGTGSRPLHF
TRBV6-6	-	-	TRBJ2-7	TGTGCCAGCAGTTACGAAGAGACTAGGGGAGGCGAGCAGTACTTC	CASSYEETRGGEQYF
TRBV27	-	-	TRBJ2-3	TGTGCCAGCAGGATCGGGACTTTTGAATCAGATACGCAGTATTTT	CASRIGTFESDTQYF
TRBV18	-	-	TRBJ1-3	TGTGCCAGCTCACTCGGACCGGGAGGCTCTGGAAACACCATATATTTT	CASSLGPGGSGNTIYF
TRBV28	-	-	TRBJ2-5	TGTGCCAGCAGTTTACCAGGGTGGACCCAGTACTTC	CASSLPGWTQYF